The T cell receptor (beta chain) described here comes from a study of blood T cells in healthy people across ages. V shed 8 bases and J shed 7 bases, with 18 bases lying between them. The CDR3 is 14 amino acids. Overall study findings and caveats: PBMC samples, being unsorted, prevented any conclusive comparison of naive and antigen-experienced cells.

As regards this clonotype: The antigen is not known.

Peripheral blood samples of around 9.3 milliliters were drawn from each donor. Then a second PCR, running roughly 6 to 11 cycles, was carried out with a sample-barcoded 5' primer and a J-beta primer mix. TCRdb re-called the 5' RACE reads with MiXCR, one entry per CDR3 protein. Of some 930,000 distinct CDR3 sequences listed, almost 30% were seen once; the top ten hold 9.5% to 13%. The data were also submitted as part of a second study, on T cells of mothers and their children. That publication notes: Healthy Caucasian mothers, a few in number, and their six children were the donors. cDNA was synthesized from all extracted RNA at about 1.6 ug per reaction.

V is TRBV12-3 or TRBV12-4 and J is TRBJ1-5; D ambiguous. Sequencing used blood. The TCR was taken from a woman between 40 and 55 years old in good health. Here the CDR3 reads CASRSGTWEQPQHF. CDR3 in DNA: TGTGCCAGCCGCAGCGGAACCTGGGAACAGCCCCAGCATTTT.